Below, one T cell receptor (beta chain) is given with its context. It has no known antigen specificity. No base quality values were provided; no much bigger clone lies one nucleotide off. Each donor gave one peripheral blood draw, averaging approximately 110 mL, which was collected into heparinised tubes. Naive, central memory, regulatory and stem cell-like memory CD4+ T cells were sorted on a BD FACSAria II using a panel including CD45RO, CCR7, CD25, CD127, CD95 and CD27. All sorted populations exceeded 95% purity. PBMCs were isolated right away by Lymphoprep density gradient centrifugation and were stained directly, without culture. So that batch effects would be minimized, each experiment stained and sorted samples in pairs, pairing one healthy donor with one patient. CDR1 and CDR2 are drawn from the germline V gene: SGHTA, FQGNSA. There are 12 amino acids in the CDR3, from cysteine to phenylalanine inclusive. CDR3 DNA only is kept here, 36 bases in frame from base 1. V drops 4 bases and J drops 2 bases, leaving 4 bases in between.

The entry originates in a study of beta chain features in type 1 diabetes (dated by TCRdb to 2016 to 2019). Regarding the complete study: No differences in mean age, gender distribution, total cell number or subset yield were found between patients and healthy donors. A total of under 120,000,000 sorted cells were examined across all samples, and RNA yield correlated strongly with the number of cells per subset. The study compared the TCRB repertoires of sorted circulating CD4+ T cell subsets in recently diagnosed type 1 diabetes patients with those in matched healthy donors. Whereas all 30 or so donors provided naive and central memory subsets, regulatory and stem cell-like memory subsets were isolated from just 8 patients and roughly 8 healthy donors.

The entire amount of isolated RNA was reverse transcribed using the High Capacity cDNA Reverse Transcription Kit, so the sequenced TCRB transcripts were expressed ones. Deep immunoSEQ sequencing was applied to naive, central memory and regulatory T cell samples, giving an average of roughly 3.5 million total reads per sample. Sorted cells were lysed in RLT buffer, and RNA was extracted using DNase-treated RNeasy Micro or Mini kits according to cell number. Each cell subset was processed on its own to prevent cross-contamination, while patient and healthy donor samples were processed together. The immunoSEQ multiplex PCR was used to amplify TCRB sequences from cDNA, generating 87-bp fragments that spanned the CDR3 region. Sequencing of the amplicons was done on the Illumina HiSeq platform. As for the original processing: Synthetic template baselines were used to correct PCR bias computationally, reads within Hamming distance 2 were collapsed, and singletons that could not be merged were discarded. Reads were aligned against IMGT to assign V, D and J genes, CDR3 length and insertions or deletions at six rearrangement sites. Within each subset, clonotype counts were normalized to sorted cell number, after which true diversity and Gini coefficients were computed with the tcR R package. The overlap coefficient, calculated on TCRB nucleotide sequences, was used to quantify repertoire sharing. As a proxy for the pre-selection repertoire, out-of-frame TCRB sequences from naive cells were analyzed. TCRdb obtained this table from immuneACCESS and retained in-frame rearrangements with V and J assigned. These tables miss some clones; where compared with another copy, unresolved V genes account for less than half of the shortfall, and the remainder is unexplained. The DNA gave D and trimming, while V, J and clone size come from that table. Recorded for this sample are around 360,000 clones; 10% to 15% of them occurred a single time. Together, the top ten hold around 0.0099% of the sample.

What the authors observed across the whole study: Because cDNA rather than genomic DNA was sequenced, highly expressing activated cells could have been over-represented, although no difference in activation and CD3 levels was found between groups. In all four CD4+ subsets, TCRB CDR3 length was moderately but significantly shorter in type 1 diabetes patients. PCR might favor shorter templates, but patient and control samples were amplified and corrected together, so any skew would affect both groups equally. Because the HLA sub-analyses included only small numbers of individuals, any influence of HLA type on TCRB rearrangement was left unresolved. Naive, central memory and regulatory TCRB repertoires appeared more similar among patients than among healthy donors. At VDJ recombination sites, patients with type 1 diabetes made fewer insertions and deleted more nucleotides, a pattern implying thymic rearrangement abnormalities.

This TCR was sampled from a woman under 30 with type 1 diabetes. Source material: naive CD4+ T cells from blood. What this sample's cell subset or site label stands for: true naive CD4+ T cells. The rearrangement joined TRBV7-2 to TRBJ2-3, with the D gene not confidently named. The CDR3 amino acid sequence is: CASSYFTDTQYF. The DNA sequence reads TGTGCCAGCAGCTACTTCACAGATACGCAGTATTTT.